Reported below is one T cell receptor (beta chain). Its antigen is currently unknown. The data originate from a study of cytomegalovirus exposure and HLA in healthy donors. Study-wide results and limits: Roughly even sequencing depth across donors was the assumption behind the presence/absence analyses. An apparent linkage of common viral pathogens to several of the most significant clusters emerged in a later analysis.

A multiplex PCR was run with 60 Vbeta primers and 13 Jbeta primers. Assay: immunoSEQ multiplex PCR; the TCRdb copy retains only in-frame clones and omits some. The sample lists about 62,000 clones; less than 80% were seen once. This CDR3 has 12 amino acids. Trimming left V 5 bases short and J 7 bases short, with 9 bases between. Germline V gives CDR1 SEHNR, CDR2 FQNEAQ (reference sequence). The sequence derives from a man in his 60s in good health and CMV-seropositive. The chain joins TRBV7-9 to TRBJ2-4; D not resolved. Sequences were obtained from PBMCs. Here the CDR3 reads CASSPLANIQYF. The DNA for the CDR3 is TGTGCCAGCAGCCCCCTCGCGAACATTCAGTACTTC.